Listed below are T cell receptor beta chains from one sample, sequenced in a study of blood T cell repertoires in COVID-19. TCRdb's copy holds only in-frame clones and misses some; the assay was immunoSEQ multiplex PCR. The sample yields about 160,000 clones, 80% to 85% seen once. Sequenced input: peripheral blood. Receptor source: a woman aged 80 or older with active or convalescent COVID-19. CDR3s include the opening cysteine and the closing phenylalanine or tryptophan. D genes are given only for firm matches. For some rows the clone size is stated as once, few or many, or as a class when expanded; others skip it.

V: TRBV11-3; size: -; J: TRBJ1-1; D: -; DNA: TGTGCCAGCAGCTTAGATCAATTGATGGGGCCCGGCACTGAAGCTTTCTTT; CDR3: CASSLDQLMGPGTEAFF
V: TRBV11-3; size: -; J: TRBJ2-7; D: -; DNA: TGTGCCAGCAGCTTAGATGGTGTCGGCAGGGTTTACGAGCAGTACTTC; CDR3: CASSLDGVGRVYEQYF
V: TRBV6-1; size: -; J: TRBJ2-7; D: TRBD2; DNA: TGTGCCAGCAGTGACACTAGCGTGCTAACCTACGAGCAGTACTTC; CDR3: CASSDTSVLTYEQYF
V: TRBV21-1; size: few; J: TRBJ1-5; D: -; DNA: TGTGCCAGCAGCAAGGACAGGTATAATCAGCCCCAGCATTTT; CDR3: CASSKDRYNQPQHF
V: TRBV14; size: few; J: TRBJ1-2; D: TRBD1; DNA: TGTGCCAGCAGCCCCGGACAGGAGAATAACTATGGCTACACCTTC; CDR3: CASSPGQENNYGYTF
V: TRBV6-5; size: -; J: TRBJ2-7; D: TRBD1; DNA: TGTGCCAGCACTCAACTAGGACAGGGAACGTACGAGCAGTACTTC; CDR3: CASTQLGQGTYEQYF
V: TRBV10-3; size: -; J: TRBJ1-5; D: -; DNA: TGTGCCACAAGCCCGGAGGGTAGCAATCAGCCCCAGCATTTT; CDR3: CATSPEGSNQPQHF
V: TRBV7-2; size: -; J: TRBJ2-7; D: -; DNA: TGTGCCAGCAGCTTAGGAGGGGGTGGCAGCTCCTACGAGCAGTACTTC; CDR3: CASSLGGGGSSYEQYF
V: TRBV19; size: once; J: TRBJ2-7; D: -; DNA: TGTGCCAGTAGTATAACCAGAGGGGAGGTCCACGAGCAGTACTTC; CDR3: CASSITRGEVHEQYF
V: TRBV6-1; size: -; J: TRBJ1-2; D: -; DNA: TGTGCCAGCAGTGAATCTACAGGAGCCCTCTATGGCTACACCTTC; CDR3: CASSESTGALYGYTF
V: TRBV13; size: once; J: TRBJ2-7; D: -; DNA: TGTGCCAGCAGCAGACTACTAGGCCCCCTCTACGAGCAGTACTTC; CDR3: CASSRLLGPLYEQYF
V: TRBV27; size: -; J: TRBJ1-5; D: TRBD1; DNA: TGTGCCAGCAGCCTGGACAGGGTCCAGCCCCAGCATTTT; CDR3: CASSLDRVQPQHF
V: TRBV9; size: -; J: TRBJ1-1; D: -; DNA: TGTGCCAGCAGCGTATCGGGGACTGAAGCTTTCTTT; CDR3: CASSVSGTEAFF
V: TRBV30; size: -; J: TRBJ2-2; D: -; DNA: TGTGCCCACAGGGCATACAACACCGGGGAGCTGTTTTTT; CDR3: CAHRAYNTGELFF
V: TRBV6-5; size: -; J: TRBJ2-7; D: TRBD1; DNA: TGTGCCAGCAGAGCCCCCGGCAGGGGGCTTTACGAGCAGTACTTC; CDR3: CASRAPGRGLYEQYF
V: TRBV18; size: few; J: TRBJ2-5; D: -; DNA: TGTGCCAGCTCACCAATCCCGGACCAAGAGACCCAGTACTTC; CDR3: CASSPIPDQETQYF
V: TRBV7-2; size: -; J: TRBJ2-3; D: -; DNA: TGTGCCAGCAGCTACTACACAGATACGCAGTATTTT; CDR3: CASSYYTDTQYF
V: TRBV6-2/TRBV6-3; size: -; J: TRBJ1-6; D: -; DNA: TGTGCCAGCAGTTTTGAACGGGGGTATAATTCACCCCTCCACTTT; CDR3: CASSFERGYNSPLHF
V: TRBV7-9; size: few; J: TRBJ2-7; D: TRBD1; DNA: TGTGCCAGCAGCTCGGGACAGGGGGTCGTATCCTACGAGCAGTACTTC; CDR3: CASSSGQGVVSYEQYF
V: TRBV11-3; size: -; J: TRBJ2-3; D: TRBD1; DNA: TGTGCCAGCAGCTCTCCGGGACAGGTAACCACAGATACGCAGTATTTT; CDR3: CASSSPGQVTTDTQYF
V: TRBV6-5; size: -; J: TRBJ1-5; D: TRBD1; DNA: TGTGCCAGCAATCCCACAGGGGGCAATCAGCCCCAGCATTTT; CDR3: CASNPTGGNQPQHF
V: TRBV6-2/TRBV6-3; size: -; J: TRBJ2-1; D: TRBD2; DNA: TGTGCCAGCAGTTACCCATCTCTAGCGGGGGGGCGCAATGAGCAGTTCTTC; CDR3: CASSYPSLAGGRNEQFF
V: TRBV7-9; size: -; J: TRBJ2-2; D: -; DNA: TGTGCCAGCAGCTTGGGGGGACCCAACACCGGGGAGCTGTTTTTT; CDR3: CASSLGGPNTGELFF
V: TRBV7-9; size: -; J: TRBJ1-1; D: TRBD1; DNA: TGTGCCAGCAGCTCTACCACAGGGGCCTTGACTGAAGCTTTCTTT; CDR3: CASSSTTGALTEAFF
V: TRBV2; size: once; J: TRBJ2-1; D: -; DNA: TGTGCCAGCAGTGAAAAGGAGAATGAGCAGTTCTTC; CDR3: CASSEKENEQFF
V: TRBV29-1; size: -; J: TRBJ1-1; D: -; DNA: TGCAGCGCCGTTGGACAGCTGAACACTGAAGCTTTCTTT; CDR3: CSAVGQLNTEAFF
V: TRBV6-2/TRBV6-3; size: -; J: TRBJ1-5; D: -; DNA: TGTGCCAGCAGTCACAGGGATGGGAATCAGCCCCAGCATTTT; CDR3: CASSHRDGNQPQHF
V: TRBV9; size: -; J: TRBJ2-1; D: TRBD2; DNA: TGTGCCAGCAGTGGGACTAGCGGGGTATCCTACAATGAGCAGTTCTTC; CDR3: CASSGTSGVSYNEQFF
V: TRBV12-3/TRBV12-4; size: -; J: TRBJ1-2; D: TRBD1; DNA: TGTGCCAGCAGTTTCACAGGGGGAGAAGGCTACACCTTC; CDR3: CASSFTGGEGYTF
V: TRBV11-3; size: -; J: TRBJ2-3; D: -; DNA: TGTGCCAGCAGCTTAGGTGGGGGGGCTAACACAGATACGCAGTATTTT; CDR3: CASSLGGGANTDTQYF
V: TRBV6-5; size: -; J: TRBJ1-4; D: -; DNA: TGTGCCAGCAGTTACTCAGGGGGAGCGCACGAAAAACTGTTTTTT; CDR3: CASSYSGGAHEKLFF
V: TRBV7-2; size: -; J: TRBJ1-6; D: -; DNA: TGTGCCAGCAGCTTAGATCAGGGCGCAAATTCACCCCTCCACTTT; CDR3: CASSLDQGANSPLHF
V: TRBV11-2; size: -; J: TRBJ1-1; D: -; DNA: TGTGCCAGCAGCTTAGGGCATCAGAACACTGAAGCTTTCTTT; CDR3: CASSLGHQNTEAFF
V: TRBV7-2; size: few; J: TRBJ2-1; D: TRBD2; DNA: TGTGCCAGCAGCTTAGGTAGCGGGTACAATGAGCAGTTCTTC; CDR3: CASSLGSGYNEQFF
V: TRBV12-3/TRBV12-4; size: -; J: TRBJ1-2; D: -; DNA: TGTGCCAGCAGAGTCCCAGGGGATAGGGGCTACACCTTC; CDR3: CASRVPGDRGYTF